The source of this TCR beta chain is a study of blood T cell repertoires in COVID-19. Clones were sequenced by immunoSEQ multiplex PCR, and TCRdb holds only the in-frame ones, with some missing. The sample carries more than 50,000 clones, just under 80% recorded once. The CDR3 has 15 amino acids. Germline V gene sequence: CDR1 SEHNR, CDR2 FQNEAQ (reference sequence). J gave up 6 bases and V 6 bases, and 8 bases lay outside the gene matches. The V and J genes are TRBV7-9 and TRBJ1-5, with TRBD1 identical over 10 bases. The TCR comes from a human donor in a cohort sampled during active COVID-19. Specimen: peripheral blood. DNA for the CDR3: TGTGCCAGCAGGGGCGGACAGGGGGACCTTCAGCCCCAGCATTTT. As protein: CASRGGQGDLQPQHF. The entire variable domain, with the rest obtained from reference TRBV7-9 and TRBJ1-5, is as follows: DTGVSQNPRHKITKRGQNVTFRCDPISEHNRLYWYRQTLGQGPEFLTYFQNEAQLEKSRLLSDRFSAERPKGSFSTLEIQRTEQGDSAMYLCASRGGQGDLQPQHFGDGTRLSIL.